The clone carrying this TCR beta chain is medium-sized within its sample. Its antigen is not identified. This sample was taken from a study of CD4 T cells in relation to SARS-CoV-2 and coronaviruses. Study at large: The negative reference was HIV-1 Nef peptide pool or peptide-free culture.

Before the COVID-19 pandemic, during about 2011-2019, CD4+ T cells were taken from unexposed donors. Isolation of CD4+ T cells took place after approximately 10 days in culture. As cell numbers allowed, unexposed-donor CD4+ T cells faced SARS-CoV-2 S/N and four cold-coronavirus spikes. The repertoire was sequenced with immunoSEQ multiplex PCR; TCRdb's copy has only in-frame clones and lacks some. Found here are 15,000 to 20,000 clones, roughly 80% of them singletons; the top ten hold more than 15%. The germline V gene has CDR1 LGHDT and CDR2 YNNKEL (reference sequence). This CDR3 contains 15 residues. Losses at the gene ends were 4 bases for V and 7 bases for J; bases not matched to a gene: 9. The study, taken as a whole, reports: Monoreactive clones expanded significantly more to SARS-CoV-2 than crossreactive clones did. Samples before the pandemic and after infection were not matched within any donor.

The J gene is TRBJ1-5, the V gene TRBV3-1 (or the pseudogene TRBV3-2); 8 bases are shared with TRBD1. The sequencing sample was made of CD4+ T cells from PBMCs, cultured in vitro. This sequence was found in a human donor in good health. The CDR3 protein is CASSLRTGKGQPQHF. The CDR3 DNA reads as TGTGCCAGCAGCCTAAGGACAGGGAAAGGCCAGCCCCAGCATTTT.